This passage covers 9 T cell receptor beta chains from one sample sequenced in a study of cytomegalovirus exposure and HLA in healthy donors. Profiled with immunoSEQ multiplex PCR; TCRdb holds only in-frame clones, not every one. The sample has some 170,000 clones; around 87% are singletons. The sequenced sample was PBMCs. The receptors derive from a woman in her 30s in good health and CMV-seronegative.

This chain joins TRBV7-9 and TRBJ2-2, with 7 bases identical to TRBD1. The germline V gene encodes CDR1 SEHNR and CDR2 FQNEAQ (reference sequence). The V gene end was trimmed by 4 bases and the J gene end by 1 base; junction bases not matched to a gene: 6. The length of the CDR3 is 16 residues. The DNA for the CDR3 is TGTGCCAGCAGCTCCTACCGGGACAGGAACACCGGGGAGCTGTTTTTT. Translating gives CASSSYRDRNTGELFF.

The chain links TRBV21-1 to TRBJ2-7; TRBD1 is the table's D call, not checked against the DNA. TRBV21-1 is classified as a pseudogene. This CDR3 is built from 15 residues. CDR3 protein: CASSTPPGARSEQYF. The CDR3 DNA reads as TGTGCCAGCAGCACCCCACCAGGGGCCAGATCCGAGCAGTACTTC.

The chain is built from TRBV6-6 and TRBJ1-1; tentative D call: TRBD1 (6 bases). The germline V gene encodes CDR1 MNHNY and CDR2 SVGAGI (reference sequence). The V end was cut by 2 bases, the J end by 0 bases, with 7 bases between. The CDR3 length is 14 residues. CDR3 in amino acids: CASSYRGMNTEAFF. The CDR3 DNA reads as TGTGCCAGCAGTTACAGGGGGATGAACACTGAAGCTTTCTTT.

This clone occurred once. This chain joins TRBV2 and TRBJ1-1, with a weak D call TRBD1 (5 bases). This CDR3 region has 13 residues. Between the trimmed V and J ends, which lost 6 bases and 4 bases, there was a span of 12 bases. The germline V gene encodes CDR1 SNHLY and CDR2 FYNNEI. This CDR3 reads CASRIGGGTEAFF. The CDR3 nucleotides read TGTGCCAGCAGGATCGGGGGGGGCACTGAAGCTTTCTTT.

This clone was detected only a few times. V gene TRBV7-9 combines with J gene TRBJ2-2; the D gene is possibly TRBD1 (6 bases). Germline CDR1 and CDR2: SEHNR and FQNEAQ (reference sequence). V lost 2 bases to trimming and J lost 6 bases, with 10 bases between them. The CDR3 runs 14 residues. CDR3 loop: CASSLPQGSGELFF. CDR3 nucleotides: TGTGCCAGCAGCTTACCACAGGGATCCGGGGAGCTGTTTTTT.

CDR3 in DNA: TGCGCCAGCAGTCTTCACTTAGCGGGGGGGCGGGCCCTAAGCTCCTACAATGAGCAGTTCTTC. This gives the protein CASSLHLAGGRALSSYNEQFF. V is TRBV23-1 and J is TRBJ2-1; 11 bases agree with TRBD2. Being an ORF, TRBV23-1 has a function that is uncertain. The CDR3 is made up of 21 amino acids. Germline trimming cut 4 bases from V and 0 bases from J; bases unmatched to any gene: 17.

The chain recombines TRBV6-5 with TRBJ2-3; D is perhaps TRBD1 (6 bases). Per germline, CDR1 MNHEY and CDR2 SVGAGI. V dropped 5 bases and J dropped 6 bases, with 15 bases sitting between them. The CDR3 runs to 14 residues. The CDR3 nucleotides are TGTGCCAGCAGTCCTCAACAGGGAACGGATACGCAGTATTTT. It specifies CASSPQQGTDTQYF.

In DNA form, the CDR3 reads TGCGCCAGCAGCTTGGAGAGGTCCAATGAGCAGTTCTTC. It translates to CASSLERSNEQFF. The gene calls are TRBV5-1 and TRBJ2-1; D not certain. Germline CDR1 and CDR2: SGHRS and YFSETQ. The CDR3 sequence is 13 residues long. The V end lost 0 bases, the J end lost 6 bases, and 7 bases lay between the germline ends.

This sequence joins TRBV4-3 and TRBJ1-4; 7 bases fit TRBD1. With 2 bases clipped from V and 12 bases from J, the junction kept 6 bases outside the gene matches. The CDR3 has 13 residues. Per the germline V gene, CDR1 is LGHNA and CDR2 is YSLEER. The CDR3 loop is CASSQSGGGELFF. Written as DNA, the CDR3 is TGCGCCAGCAGCCAATCAGGGGGAGGCGAACTGTTTTTT.